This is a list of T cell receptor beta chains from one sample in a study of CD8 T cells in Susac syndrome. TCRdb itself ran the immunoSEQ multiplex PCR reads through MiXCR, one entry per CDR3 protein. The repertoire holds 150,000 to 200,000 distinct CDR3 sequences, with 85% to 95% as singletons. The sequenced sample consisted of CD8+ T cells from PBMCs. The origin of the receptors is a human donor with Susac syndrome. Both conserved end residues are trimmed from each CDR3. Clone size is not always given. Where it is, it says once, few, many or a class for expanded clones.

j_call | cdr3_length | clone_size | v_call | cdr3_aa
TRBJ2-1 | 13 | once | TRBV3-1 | ASSQDARTGVEQF
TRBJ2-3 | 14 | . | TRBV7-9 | ASSTPDRGGTDTQY
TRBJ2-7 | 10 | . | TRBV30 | AWQPTRGEQY
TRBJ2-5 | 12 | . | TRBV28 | ASRPLDREETQY
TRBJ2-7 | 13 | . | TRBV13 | ASSLGGWTGYEQY
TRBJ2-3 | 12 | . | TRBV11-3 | ASSRDRFTDTQY
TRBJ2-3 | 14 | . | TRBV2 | ASSEGTGVSTDTQY
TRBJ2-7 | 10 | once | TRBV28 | ASIGPTAEQY
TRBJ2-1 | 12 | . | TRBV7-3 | ASSLSSGMDEQF
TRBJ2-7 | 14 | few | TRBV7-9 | ASSLAPGQGAYEQY
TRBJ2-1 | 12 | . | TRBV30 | AWTTSVPYNEQF
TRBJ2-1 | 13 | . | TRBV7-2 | ASTNSSSSYNEQF
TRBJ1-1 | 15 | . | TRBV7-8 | ASSLEYIQGVGTEAF
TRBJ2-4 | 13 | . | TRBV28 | ASSPNILAKNIQY
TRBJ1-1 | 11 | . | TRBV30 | AWSGGETPEAF
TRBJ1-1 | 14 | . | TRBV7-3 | ASSQDGIGGTTEAF
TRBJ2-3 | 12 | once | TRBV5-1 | ASSLSTPRDTQY
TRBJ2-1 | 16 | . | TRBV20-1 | SARDGAGGRPSYNEQF
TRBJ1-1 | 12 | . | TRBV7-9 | AAQSNGAGDEAF
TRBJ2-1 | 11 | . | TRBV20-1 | SALKDSYNEQF
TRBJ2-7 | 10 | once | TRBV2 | ASRFLPYEQY
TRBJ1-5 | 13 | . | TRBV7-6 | ASSLGGASNQPQH
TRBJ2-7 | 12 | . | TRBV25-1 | ASSEGLAGDKQY
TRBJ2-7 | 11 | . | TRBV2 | ASSADRIGEQY
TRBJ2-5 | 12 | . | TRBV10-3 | AISESGLWETQY
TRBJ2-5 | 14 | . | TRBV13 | ASSSPDLAREETQY
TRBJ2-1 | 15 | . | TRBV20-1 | SATPLAGDYSVNEQF
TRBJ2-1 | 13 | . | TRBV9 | ASSVDGVSYNEQF
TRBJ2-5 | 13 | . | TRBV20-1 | SAIEGLAALETQY
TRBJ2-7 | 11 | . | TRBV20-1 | SASEGRGYEQY
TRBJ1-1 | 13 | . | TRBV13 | ASSAPGGRDTEAF
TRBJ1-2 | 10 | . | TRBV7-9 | ASRSGTLGYT
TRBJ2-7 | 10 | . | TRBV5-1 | ASSSDSSEQY
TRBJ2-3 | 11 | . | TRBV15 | ATRAGGTDTQY
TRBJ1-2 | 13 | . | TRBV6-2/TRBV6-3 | ASSYSWDTNYGYT
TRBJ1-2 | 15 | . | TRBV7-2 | ASSLEVQGQGVSGYT
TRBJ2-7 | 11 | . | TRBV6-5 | ASSPGTRYEQY
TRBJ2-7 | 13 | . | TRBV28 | ASSLDQYGSYEQY
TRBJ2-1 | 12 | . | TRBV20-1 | SARVTSGSGEQF
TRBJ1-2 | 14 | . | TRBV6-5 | ASSYVPIQANYGYT
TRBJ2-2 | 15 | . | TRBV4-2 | ASSQDSPGNHPGELF
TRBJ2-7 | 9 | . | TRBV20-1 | SLGQLYEQY
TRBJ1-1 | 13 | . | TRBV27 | ASRRTGVVNTEAF
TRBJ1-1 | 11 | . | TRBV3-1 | ASSQEGGTEAF
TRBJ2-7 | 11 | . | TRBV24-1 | ATSDALSYEQY
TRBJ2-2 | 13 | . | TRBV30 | AWSVKGLGDRELF